This T cell receptor (beta chain) was documented in a study of shared clonotypes between healthy human individuals. Study-level background: Researchers assigned three CD4 naive, three CD4 memory, two CD8 naive and one CD8 memory plate to each donor.

Regarding the study as a whole: It was observed that 5% to 6.5% of naive CD4 clonotypes were shared across several donors.

Comment on this clone: Its target is unknown.

The input for sorted-subset replicate PCRs was around 210 ng DNA, approximately 30,000 T cell genomes. Libraries were prepared by immunoSEQ multiplex PCR; TCRdb keeps only in-frame clonotypes and omits some of them. The sample shows 600,000 to 700,000 clones, around 73% of them seen only once. The CDR3 extends over 14 amino acids. V was trimmed by 7 bases and J by 4 bases, leaving 16 bases between them. Germline V gives CDR1 MDHEN, CDR2 SYDVKM. Memory CD4+ cells were the fraction left after CD45RA+ naive selection. This clonotype was obtained from a woman aged 25 to 39 in good health. This sequence joins TRBV28 and TRBJ1-2, with a possible D match to TRBD1 (5 bases). Sequenced: memory CD4+ T cells sorted from blood. Specified subset: CD45RA-negative fraction. This chain's CDR3 is CASNTLGGAYGYTF. CDR3 DNA: TGTGCCAGCAACACACTGGGGGGAGCCTATGGCTACACCTTC.